This TCR beta chain was documented in a study of blood T cell repertoires in COVID-19. For the study at large: Material from acute and convalescent COVID-19 was sourced from the United States, Italy and Spain.

Original data processing: Counts of nucleated cells, estimated from reference gene primer amplification, were obtained. Clones were sequenced by immunoSEQ multiplex PCR, and TCRdb holds only the in-frame ones, with some missing. The V and J calls and the clone size are those of that table, but D and trimming were determined from the DNA. In the table there are 110,000 to 150,000 clones, roughly 80% of which are singletons. Trimming took 4 bases from V and 6 from J, leaving 18 bases between them. The CDR3 sequence is 15 residues long. CDR1 and CDR2 from the germline V gene are SGHDT and YYEEEE. The chain links TRBV5-6 to TRBJ2-3, with no clear D. The clonotype was recovered from a man aged 45-65 years with active or convalescent COVID-19. Sequenced: peripheral blood. The CDR3 is CASSGTGSAIDTQYF. CDR3 DNA: TGTGCCAGCAGCGGAACCGGGTCAGCGATTGATACGCAGTATTTT.